The sequence of this T cell receptor beta chain was determined in a study of blood T cell repertoires in COVID-19 (TCRdb year 2020). At the level of the whole study: Samples from collaborators originated in the United States, Italy and Spain and spanned both the acute and convalescent phases of COVID-19. The dataset comprised deeply sampled blood TCRbeta repertoires from subjects exposed to, actively infected with, or recovered from COVID-19. Samples were obtained from the ongoing ImmuneRACE study (first 160 participants) and from over 1,000 subjects provided by 6 global collaborators. The material from the prospective study consisted of cDNA or gDNA derived from T cells, B-cell-depleted T cells, or PBMCs. The repertoires were released in a freely available public database meant as a resource for research on the immune response to SARS-CoV-2. Where available, HLA class I and class II types were obtained from metadata supplied by the sample provider rather than from assay-based typing. The sample metadata nearly always contained a de-identified subject ID, COVID-19 status, age in years and sex.

Comment on this clone: No cognate antigen has been identified for it. No base qualities exist here, and no much larger clone lies one base off it.

General conclusions and limits of the study: Clinical and demographic metadata were provided uncurated, with the amount varying by source and participant.

The junction shows trimming of 0 bases on V and 5 bases on J, and the gene matches do not reach 5 bases of it. CDR1 and CDR2 are drawn from the germline V gene: MNHEY, SVGEGT. From cysteine to phenylalanine, the CDR3 is 17 amino acids long. Kept here is only the CDR3 DNA, which spans 51 bases and is read in frame from base 1. TCRbeta CDR3 regions were amplified from genomic DNA using the immunoSEQ Assay, a bias-controlled multiplex PCR. From the authors' description of their analysis: Nucleated cell counts per sample were estimated from amplification of reference gene primers within the assay. To quantify the absolute abundance of each unique TCRbeta CDR3 rearrangement, sequence reads were collapsed and filtered. For each sample, productive Simpson clonality was calculated as the square root of Simpson's diversity index across productive rearrangements. TCRdb mirrors the immuneACCESS table, restricted to in-frame sequences. Some clones are absent from its copies; in checked studies, under half trace to an unresolved V gene, and the reason for the others is unknown. The DNA was the basis for D and trimming; V, J and clone size are from that table. This sample comprises over 250,000 clones, more than 75% of them detected only once. Of the sample, 0.95% to 1% falls within the top ten clones.

Another Seattle source contributed samples from volunteer blood donors who had recovered from COVID-19. Collaborating institutions collected whole blood in K2EDTA tubes following their own protocols. For TCRbeta analysis, collaborator samples were shipped as frozen whole blood, as isolated PBMCs, or as DNA extracted from either sample type. This clonotype originated in a middle-aged woman who had recovered from COVID-19. The chain joins TRBV6-2 or TRBV6-3 to TRBJ2-1, with 12 central nucleotides matching TRBD2. Sequences were obtained from peripheral blood. At the DNA level, the sequence is TGTGCCAGCAGTTACTCGTACCTAGCGGGAGGGGACAATGAGCAGTTCTTC. It is translated as CASSYSYLAGGDNEQFF.